This TCR beta chain was identified in a study of monozygotic twins with inflammatory bowel disease. This CDR3 spans 12 amino acids. TCRdb reworked the 5' RACE reads into one entry per CDR3 protein, no DNA. Found here are 350,000 to 400,000 distinct CDR3 sequences; the top ten clones hold just over 2.5%. The origin of this receptor is a human donor with ulcerative colitis or Crohn's disease, or a healthy co-twin of an affected twin (not recorded which). The chain is built from TRBV12-3 or TRBV12-4 and TRBJ2-3. Sequencing was performed on blood. CDR3 region: CASRSRTDTQYF.